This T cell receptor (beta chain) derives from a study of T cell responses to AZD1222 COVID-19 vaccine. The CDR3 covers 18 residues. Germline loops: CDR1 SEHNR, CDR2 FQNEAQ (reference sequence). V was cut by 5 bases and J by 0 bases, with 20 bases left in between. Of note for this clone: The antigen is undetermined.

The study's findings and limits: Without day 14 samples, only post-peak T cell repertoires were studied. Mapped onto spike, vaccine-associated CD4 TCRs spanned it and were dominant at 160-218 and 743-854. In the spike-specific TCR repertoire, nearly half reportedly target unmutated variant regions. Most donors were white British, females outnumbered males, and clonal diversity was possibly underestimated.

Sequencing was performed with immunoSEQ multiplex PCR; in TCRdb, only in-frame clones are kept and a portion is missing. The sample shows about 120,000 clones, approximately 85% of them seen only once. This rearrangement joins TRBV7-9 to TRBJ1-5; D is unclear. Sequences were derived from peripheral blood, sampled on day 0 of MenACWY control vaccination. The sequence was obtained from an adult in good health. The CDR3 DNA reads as TGTGCCAGCAGCGTCGAGGGAGGGTCTCTCAATAGCAATCAGCCCCAGCATTTT. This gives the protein CASSVEGGSLNSNQPQHF. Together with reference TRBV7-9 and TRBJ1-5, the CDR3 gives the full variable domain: DTGVSQNPRHKITKRGQNVTFRCDPISEHNRLYWYRQTLGQGPEFLTYFQNEAQLEKSRLLSDRFSAERPKGSFSTLEIQRTEQGDSAMYLCASSVEGGSLNSNQPQHFGDGTRLSIL.